The sequence of this TCR beta chain was determined in a study of spatial heterogeneity in lung cancer. This clonotype was counted at least ten times. In germline, CDR1 is SEHNR, CDR2 FQNEAQ (reference sequence). V was pared by 4 bases and J by 9 bases, with 16 bases between. CDR3 length equals 14 residues. The time point: sample taken at primary tumor resection. Whole RNA came from tumor, nontumor lung or frozen PBMC and was sequenced without being sorted. In TCRdb, the 5' RACE reads were re-called with MiXCR into one record per CDR3 protein. Here the sample spans about 80,000 distinct CDR3 sequences, 7.5% to 9.5% being singletons.

The chain recombines TRBV7-9 with TRBJ2-1; possible D gene TRBD2, 6 bases. Specimen: PBMCs, collected at surgery. The receptor's source is a male donor with early-stage non-small cell lung cancer. The CDR3 is CASSSETWRGEQFF. DNA for the CDR3: TGTGCCAGCAGCTCCGAGACTTGGCGGGGTGAGCAGTTCTTC.